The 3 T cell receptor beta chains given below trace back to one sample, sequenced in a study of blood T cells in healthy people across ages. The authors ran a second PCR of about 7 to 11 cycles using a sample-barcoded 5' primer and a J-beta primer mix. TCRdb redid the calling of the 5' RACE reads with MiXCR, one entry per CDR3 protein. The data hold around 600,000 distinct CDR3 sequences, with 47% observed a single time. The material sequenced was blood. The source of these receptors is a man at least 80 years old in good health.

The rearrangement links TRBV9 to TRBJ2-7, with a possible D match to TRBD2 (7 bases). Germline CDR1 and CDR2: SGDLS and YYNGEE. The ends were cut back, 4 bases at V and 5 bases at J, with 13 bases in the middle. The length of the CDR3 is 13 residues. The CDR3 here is CASSTAGANEQYF. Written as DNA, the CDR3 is TGTGCCAGCAGCACCGCGGGGGCAAACGAGCAGTACTTC. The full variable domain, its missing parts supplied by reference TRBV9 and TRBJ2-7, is DSGVTQTPKHLITATGQRVTLRCSPRSGDLSVYWYQQSLDQGLQFLIQYYNGEERAKGNILERFSAQQFPDLHSELNLSSLELGDSALYFCASSTAGANEQYFGPGTRLTVT.

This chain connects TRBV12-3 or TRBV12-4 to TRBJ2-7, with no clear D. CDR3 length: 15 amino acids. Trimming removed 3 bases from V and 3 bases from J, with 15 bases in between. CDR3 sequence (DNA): TGTGCCAGCAGTTTGGGAACTTTGGTAATCTACGAGCAGTACTTC. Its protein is CASSLGTLVIYEQYF.

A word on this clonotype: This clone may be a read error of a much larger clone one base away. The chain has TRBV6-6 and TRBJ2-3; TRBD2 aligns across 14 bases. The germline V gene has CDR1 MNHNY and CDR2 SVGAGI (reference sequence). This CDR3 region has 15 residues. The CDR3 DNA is TGTGTCAGCAGTTCAGGGACTAGCGGGAGAAATACGCAGTATTTT. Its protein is CVSSSGTSGRNTQYF.